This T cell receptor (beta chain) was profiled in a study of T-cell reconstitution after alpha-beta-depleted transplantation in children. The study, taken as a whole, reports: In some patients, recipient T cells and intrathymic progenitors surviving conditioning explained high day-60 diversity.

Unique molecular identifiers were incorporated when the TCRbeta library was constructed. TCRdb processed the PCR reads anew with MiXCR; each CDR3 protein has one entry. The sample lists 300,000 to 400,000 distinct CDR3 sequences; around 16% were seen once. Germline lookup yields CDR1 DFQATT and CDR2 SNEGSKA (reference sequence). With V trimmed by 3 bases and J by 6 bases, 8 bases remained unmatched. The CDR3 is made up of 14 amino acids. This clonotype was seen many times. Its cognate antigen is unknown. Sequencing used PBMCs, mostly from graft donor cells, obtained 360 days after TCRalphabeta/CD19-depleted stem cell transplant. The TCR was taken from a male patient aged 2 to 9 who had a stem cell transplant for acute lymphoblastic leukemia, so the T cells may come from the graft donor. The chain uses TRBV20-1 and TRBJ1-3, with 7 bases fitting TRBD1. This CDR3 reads CSASFRGVENTIYF. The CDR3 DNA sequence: TGCAGTGCTAGTTTCAGGGGGGTGGAAAACACCATATATTTT.